Listed here are 8 T cell receptor beta chains from one sample, sequenced in a study of post-analysis software for immune sequencing data. General observations from the study: Controls showed lower frequencies than patients for several TRBV segments, and TRBV5-6, TRBV5-1 and TRBV20-1 were among these.

These receptors are not linked to any known antigen. The authors incorporated unique molecular identifiers into the TCR beta cDNA libraries. TCRdb itself ran the PCR reads through MiXCR, one entry per CDR3 protein. The profile shows about 170,000 distinct CDR3 sequences, approximately 30% of them singletons. Sequencing was done on a sample of blood. The receptor source for this set is a girl aged 5-17 years with multiple sclerosis.

Regarding this clonotype: The junction departs from the called germline gene at one end, perhaps through a read error. The rearrangement uses TRBV4-1 and TRBJ2-7; tentatively, D is TRBD2 (5 bases). The CDR3 totals 13 residues. Germline values: CDR1 MGHRA, CDR2 YSYEKL. CDR3 amino acids: CASSPPGSYEHYF. The CDR3 nucleotides read TGCGCCAGCAGCCCCCCGGGATCCTACGAGCACTACTTC.

This clonotype has a single count. One end of the junction does not line up with germline, which may come from a read error. The gene calls are TRBV27 and TRBJ1-5; a weak D match, TRBD1 (5 bases). The germline CDR1 and CDR2 sequences are MNHEY and SMNVEV (reference sequence). The CDR3 spans 16 residues. The CDR3: CGSKGAGKIANQPQHF. The CDR3, as DNA: TGTGGCAGCAAAGGGGCCGGGAAGATCGCCAATCAGCCCCAGCATTTT.

Remarks on this clonotype: A read error may explain this, as a much larger clone is one base away. This chain links TRBV3-1 with TRBJ2-7, with TRBD2 matching over 10 bases. CDR3 size: 14 residues. Germline loops: CDR1 LGHDT, CDR2 YNNKEL (reference sequence). CDR3: CAGSHSGRFHEQYF. For the CDR3, the DNA is TGTGCCGGCAGCCATAGCGGGAGGTTCCACGAGCAGTACTTC.

This chain connects TRBV9 to TRBJ1-1, with 9 bases aligning to TRBD1. This CDR3 has 15 amino acids. Germline-derived CDR1 and CDR2 are SGDLS and YYNGEE. The V and J ends lost 3 bases and 4 bases, in that order; junction bases with no gene match: 7. CDR3 in DNA: TGTGCCAGCAGCGCGGTACAGGGGGCGGTCACTGAAGCTTTCTTT. This codes for CASSAVQGAVTEAFF.

This clonotype was seen a few times. The rearrangement joins TRBV14 to TRBJ2-7, with 12 nucleotides matching TRBD2. The J call is in doubt because the DNA end fits TRBJ2-5 better. Looked up from germline, CDR1 is SGHDN and CDR2 is FVKESK. The CDR3 has 17 residues. The CDR3, as DNA: TGTGCCAGCAGCCCCTCCGGACTAGCGGGAAACCCGGAGACCCAGTACTTC. Translated: CASSPSGLAGNPETQYF.

Regarding this clonotype: A much larger clone lies a single base off, so this may be a read error. The chain recombines TRBV20-1 with TRBJ2-7; D is possibly TRBD2 (6 bases). V was clipped by 3 bases and J by 6 bases, with 12 bases between them. This CDR3 is built from 12 residues. In germline, CDR1 is DFQATT, CDR2 SNEGSKA (reference sequence). The chain's CDR3 is CSASREVSEQYF. DNA for the CDR3: TGCAGTGCTAGTAGGGAGGTTAGCGAGCAGTACTTC.

This clonotype came up a few times. The J gene is TRBJ1-5, the V gene TRBV12-3 or TRBV12-4; D might be TRBD1 (5 bases). The V end lost 4 bases, the J end lost 7 bases, and 17 bases lay between the germline ends. This CDR3 is 15 amino acids long. In DNA form, the CDR3 reads TGTGCCAGCAGTTCAGGTGGGGGTTTTCGGCAGCCCCAGCATTTT. It codes for CASSSGGGFRQPQHF.

J is TRBJ2-5 and V is TRBV5-1; the D is unclear. The CDR3 has 14 amino acids. The germline V and J ends were trimmed by 7 bases and 3 bases, with 16 bases remaining between them. Germline lookup yields CDR1 SGHRS and CDR2 YFSETQ. CDR3 region: CASQQNNREETQYF. CDR3 sequence (DNA): TGCGCCAGCCAACAAAACAATCGGGAAGAGACCCAGTACTTC. The full variable domain, its missing parts supplied by reference TRBV5-1 and TRBJ2-5, is KAGVTQTPRYLIKTRGQQVTLSCSPISGHRSVSWYQQTPGQGLQFLFEYFSETQRNKGNFPGRFSGRQFSNSRSEMNVSTLELGDSALYLCASQQNNREETQYFGPGTRLLVL.